The rows below give T cell receptor beta chains drawn from one sample of a study of early T cells in non-severe SARS-CoV-2 infection. TCRdb re-derived calls from the 5' RACE reads in MiXCR, one entry per CDR3 protein. The sample records 70,000 or so distinct CDR3 sequences, under 15% being singletons. Sequences were obtained from whole blood. The receptors stem from an adult who was a healthcare worker with PCR-confirmed SARS-CoV-2 infection or an uninfected control (not recorded which). Both conserved end residues are part of each CDR3. The D gene is left open where the match is weak. Clone size appears in some rows only: once, few, many, or a class for an expanded clone.

j_call v_call clone_size d_call cdr3_aa cdr3_nt
TRBJ2-3 TRBV6-2/TRBV6-3 many NA CASSFGSPNTQYF TGTGCCAGCAGTTTCGGTTCCCCGAATACGCAGTATTTT
TRBJ2-7 TRBV6-2/TRBV6-3 many NA CASKMASAAYEQYF TGTGCCAGCAAGATGGCTAGCGCAGCCTACGAGCAGTACTTC
TRBJ1-5 TRBV5-8 many NA CASSLGLSGDNQPQHF TGTGCCAGCAGCTTGGGTCTCTCAGGGGACAATCAGCCCCAGCATTTT
TRBJ2-1 TRBV10-3 NA TRBD2 CAISESGLAGERVQFF TGTGCCATCAGTGAGTCGGGGCTAGCGGGGGAGCGAGTGCAGTTCTTC
TRBJ2-3 TRBV20-1 many NA CSAHKAGTIATDTQYF TGCAGTGCTCATAAAGCCGGGACAATCGCGACAGATACGCAGTATTTT
TRBJ1-2 TRBV11-2 many NA CASGSRTANYGYTF TGTGCCAGCGGGAGTCGGACGGCCAACTATGGCTACACCTTC
TRBJ1-2 TRBV20-1 many TRBD1 CSADPGQGIYGYTF TGCAGTGCTGACCCGGGACAGGGGATCTATGGCTACACCTTC
TRBJ1-2 TRBV28 many NA CASSSGGSPYGYTF TGTGCCAGCAGTTCCGGGGGTTCTCCGTATGGCTACACCTTC
TRBJ1-5 TRBV2 NA NA CASSGEVQPQHF TGTGCCAGCAGTGGGGAGGTCCAGCCCCAGCATTTT
TRBJ1-6 TRBV27 many NA CASSLGGSPLHF TGTGCCAGCAGTTTAGGGGGTTCACCCCTCCACTTT
TRBJ1-1 TRBV10-3 many TRBD1 CAISKRTGNAEAFF TGTGCCATCAGTAAAAGGACAGGGAATGCTGAAGCTTTCTTT
TRBJ1-4 TRBV28 many TRBD1 CASSSRDRGTNEKLFF TGTGCCAGCAGTTCACGGGACAGGGGAACTAATGAAAAACTGTTTTTT
TRBJ2-1 TRBV10-3 many TRBD1 CAIRTGGNEQFF TGTGCCATCAGAACAGGGGGTAATGAGCAGTTCTTC
TRBJ2-3 TRBV6-6 many NA CASIGLSASTDTQYF TGTGCCAGCATCGGTTTATCCGCTAGCACAGATACGCAGTATTTT
TRBJ1-5 TRBV5-1 many TRBD1 CASSFTKGQGENSNQPQHF TGCGCCAGCAGCTTCACGAAAGGACAGGGCGAAAATAGCAATCAGCCCCAGCATTTT
TRBJ2-2 TRBV6-2/TRBV6-3 many NA CATGLGGSTGELFF TGTGCCACGGGGCTTGGAGGTTCAACCGGGGAGCTGTTTTTT
TRBJ2-1 TRBV2 many TRBD2 CASFLAGGPYNEQFF TGTGCCAGCTTTTTAGCGGGGGGTCCCTACAATGAGCAGTTCTTC
TRBJ2-1 TRBV11-2 many TRBD1 CATHGQGFYNEQFF TGTGCCACCCACGGACAGGGATTCTACAATGAGCAGTTCTTC
TRBJ1-4 TRBV27 few NA CASSSHGFGEKLFF TGTGCCAGCAGTTCCCACGGTTTTGGTGAAAAACTGTTTTTT
TRBJ1-2 TRBV18 many TRBD1 CASSPDRGARGYTF TGTGCCAGCTCACCGGACAGGGGGGCTCGGGGCTACACCTTC
TRBJ2-2 TRBV12-5 many NA CASGNTGELFF TGTGCTAGTGGTAACACCGGGGAGCTGTTTTTT
TRBJ2-1 TRBV24-1 many NA CATSDLGGSPYNEQFF TGTGCCACCAGTGATTTAGGGGGGTCACCGTACAATGAGCAGTTCTTC
TRBJ1-2 TRBV6-2/TRBV6-3 many NA CASSYRDYGYTF TGTGCCAGCAGTTACAGGGACTATGGCTACACCTTC
TRBJ2-5 TRBV20-1 many NA CSASMVRGYQETQYF TGCAGTGCTAGCATGGTGAGAGGCTACCAAGAGACCCAGTACTTC
TRBJ1-1 TRBV12-5 many NA CASGTPNPWAGTEAFF TGTGCTAGTGGGACCCCGAATCCCTGGGCGGGCACTGAAGCTTTCTTT
TRBJ2-1 TRBV28 many NA CASSLDSGPPYNEQFF TGTGCCAGCAGTTTAGATAGCGGACCCCCCTACAATGAGCAGTTCTTC
TRBJ2-5 TRBV6-2/TRBV6-3 NA NA CASSYSGETQYF TGTGCCAGCAGTTACTCGGGAGAGACCCAGTACTTC
TRBJ2-7 TRBV3-1 NA TRBD2 CASSQIERGAYEQYF TGTGCCAGCAGCCAAATCGAGCGGGGGGCCTACGAGCAGTACTTC
TRBJ2-3 TRBV12-3/TRBV12-4 many TRBD2 CASSFPSLASGATDTQYF TGTGCCAGCAGTTTCCCCAGCTTAGCTAGCGGGGCCACAGATACGCAGTATTTT
TRBJ2-5 TRBV2 few NA CASSEHREETQYF TGTGCCAGCAGTGAACACAGAGAAGAGACCCAGTACTTC
TRBJ2-7 TRBV27 NA TRBD1 CASSLSGTGNYEQYF TGTGCCAGCAGTTTATCCGGGACAGGGAACTACGAGCAGTACTTC
TRBJ2-7 TRBV5-1 NA TRBD2 CASSNGSSGIHYEQYF TGCGCCAGCAGCAATGGGTCTAGCGGGATACACTACGAGCAGTACTTC